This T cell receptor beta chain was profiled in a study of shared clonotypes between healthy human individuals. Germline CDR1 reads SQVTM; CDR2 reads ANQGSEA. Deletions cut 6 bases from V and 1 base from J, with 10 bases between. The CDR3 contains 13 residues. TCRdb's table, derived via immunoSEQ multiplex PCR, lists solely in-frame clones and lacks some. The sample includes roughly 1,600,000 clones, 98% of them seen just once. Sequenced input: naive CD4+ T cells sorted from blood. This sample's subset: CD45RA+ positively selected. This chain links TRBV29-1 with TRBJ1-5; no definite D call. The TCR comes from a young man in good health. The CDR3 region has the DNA TGCAGCGTCCTGACCAAAAGCAATCAGCCCCAGCATTTT. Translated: CSVLTKSNQPQHF.